This T cell receptor beta chain was captured by sequencing in a study of T cells in narcolepsy. Whole-study findings and limits: Autoreactive clonotypes reportedly recurred in blood of same and different patients, not controls.

This CDR3 is 14 amino acids long. Data came from immunoSEQ multiplex PCR; TCRdb stores just in-frame clones and leaves some out. The sample lists around 30,000 clones, 75% to 90% occurring once. About this clone itself: Antigen: not known.

Sequenced material: CD45RA- memory CD4+ T cells from PBMCs. The rearrangement joins TRBV21-1 to TRBJ2-5; the table's D call, TRBD2, was not checked against the DNA. TRBV21-1 has pseudogene status. The clonotype originates from a human donor with narcolepsy. The CDR3 nucleotides read TGTGCCAGCAGCGAGCGGGGCTACCAAGAGACCCAGTACTTC. This translates into CASSERGYQETQYF.